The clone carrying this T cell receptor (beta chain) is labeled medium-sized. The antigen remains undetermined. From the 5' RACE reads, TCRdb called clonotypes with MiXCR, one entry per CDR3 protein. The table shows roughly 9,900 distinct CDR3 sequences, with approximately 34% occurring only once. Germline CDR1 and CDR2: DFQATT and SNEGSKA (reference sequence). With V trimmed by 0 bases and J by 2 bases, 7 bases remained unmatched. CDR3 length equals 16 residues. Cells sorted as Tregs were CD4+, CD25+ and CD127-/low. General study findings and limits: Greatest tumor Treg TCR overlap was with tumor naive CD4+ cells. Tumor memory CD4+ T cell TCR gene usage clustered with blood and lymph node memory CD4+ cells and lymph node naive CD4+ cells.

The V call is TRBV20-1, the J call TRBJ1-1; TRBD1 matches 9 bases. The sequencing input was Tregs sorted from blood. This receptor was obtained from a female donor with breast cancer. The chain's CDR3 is CSARDDGDRANTEAFF. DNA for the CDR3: TGCAGTGCTAGAGACGATGGGGACAGGGCCAACACTGAAGCTTTCTTT.